The 30 T cell receptor beta chains listed next were all sequenced from one sample in a study of blood T cell repertoires in COVID-19. Repertoires were generated with immunoSEQ multiplex PCR, while TCRdb's copy carries only in-frame clones and drops some. The sample gives a few hundred thousand clones, around 85% of which show up once; under 4% is in the top ten. Sequenced sample: peripheral blood. The receptor source for this set is a woman younger than 30 with acute or convalescent COVID-19.

The CDR3 region has the DNA TGTGCCAGCAGCACTACTAGGGCCTCCACAGATACGCAGTATTTT. This translates into CASSTTRASTDTQYF. This sequence joins TRBV7-8 and TRBJ2-3, with a possible D match to TRBD2 (5 bases). Germline V gene lookup returns CDR1 SGHVS and CDR2 FQNEAQ. The CDR3 consists of 15 residues. V lost 5 bases to trimming and J lost 2 bases, with 14 bases between them. Together with reference TRBV7-8 and TRBJ2-3, the CDR3 gives the full variable domain: GAGVSQSPRYKVAKRGQDVALRCDPISGHVSLFWYQQALGQGPEFLTYFQNEAQLDKSGLPSDRFFAERPEGSVSTLKIQRTQQEDSAVYLCASSTTRASTDTQYFGPGTRLTVL.

This chain links TRBV4-1 with TRBJ1-6, with a tentative D call TRBD1 (6 bases). This CDR3 is built from 14 residues. V lost 4 bases, J lost 4 bases, and 8 bases lay in between. Germline CDR1 reads MGHRA; CDR2 reads YSYEKL. The CDR3 region has the DNA TGCGCCAGCAGCCCGGACAGTTATAATTCACCCCTCCACTTT. Translating gives CASSPDSYNSPLHF.

The V gene is TRBV11-2, the J gene TRBJ1-2; no firm D call. The CDR3 spans 16 residues. Germline V gene lookup returns CDR1 SGHAT and CDR2 FQNNGV. V was pared by 2 bases and J by 4 bases, with 17 bases between. CDR3 sequence reads: CASSLRDEEIVYGYTF. The CDR3 nucleotides read TGTGCCAGCAGCTTAAGAGACGAGGAGATCGTCTATGGCTACACCTTC.

The chain employs TRBV5-1 and TRBJ2-1, with TRBD1 matching 8 bases. Losses at the gene ends were 2 bases for V and 9 bases for J; bases not matched to a gene: 7. CDR3 length: 14 residues. Germline CDR1 reads SGHRS; CDR2 reads YFSETQ. CDR3 protein: CASSFGDRGPEQFF. CDR3 DNA: TGCGCCAGCAGCTTCGGAGACAGGGGCCCTGAGCAGTTCTTC.

This clone came up once. V and J are TRBV3-1 (or the pseudogene TRBV3-2) and TRBJ2-7, with TRBD1 matching 8 bases. Per the germline V gene, CDR1 is LGHDT and CDR2 is YNNKEL (reference sequence). This CDR3 has 14 residues. V dropped 1 base and J dropped 2; count of bases not matched to a gene: 1. The CDR3 DNA is TGTGCCAGCAGCCAAGCAGGGGGCGCCTACGAGCAGTACTTC. It encodes CASSQAGGAYEQYF.

This sequence joins TRBV19 and TRBJ1-5, with D uncertain. This CDR3 is built from 15 residues. The germline V gene encodes CDR1 LNHDA and CDR2 SQIVND (reference sequence). V gave up 5 bases and J gave up 2 bases, with 13 bases separating them. CDR3 DNA: TGTGCCAGTAGTCCCGATCGTCCGGGCAATCAGCCCCAGCATTTT. This translates into CASSPDRPGNQPQHF. The full variable domain, completed using reference TRBV19 and TRBJ1-5, is DGGITQSPKYLFRKEGQNVTLSCEQNLNHDAMYWYRQDPGQGLRLIYYSQIVNDFQKGDIAEGYSVSREKKESFPLTVTSAQKNPTAFYLCASSPDRPGNQPQHFGDGTRLSIL.

The V gene is TRBV7-2, the J gene TRBJ2-3, with D unclear. The CDR3 runs to 13 residues. Trimming shortened V by 3 bases and J by 0 bases, and 4 bases separated the two germline ends. The germline V gene encodes CDR1 SGHTA and CDR2 FQGNSA. As DNA, the CDR3 is TGTGCCAGCAGCTTCCTAAGCACAGATACGCAGTATTTT. Residues: CASSFLSTDTQYF.

The V and J genes are TRBV13 and TRBJ1-4; D is possibly TRBD1 (6 bases). This CDR3 contains 14 residues. The germline V gene has CDR1 PRHDT and CDR2 FYEKMQ (reference sequence). Trimming left V 3 bases short and J 3 bases short, with 8 bases between. The CDR3 is CASSLDRSNEKLFF. In DNA form, the CDR3 reads TGTGCCAGCAGCTTGGACAGATCTAATGAAAAACTGTTTTTT.

The genes are TRBV12-5 and TRBJ2-2; D is uncertain. The CDR3 contains 11 residues. V was trimmed by 6 bases and J by 4 bases, leaving 3 bases between them. The germline V gene encodes CDR1 LGHNT and CDR2 FRNRAP. Here the CDR3 reads CASGSTGELFF. The DNA for the CDR3 is TGTGCTAGTGGCTCCACCGGGGAGCTGTTTTTT.

This clone was picked up a small number of times. This chain uses TRBV5-1 with TRBJ2-2, with 10 nucleotides matching TRBD2. V dropped 7 bases and J dropped 3; count of bases not matched to a gene: 6. Germline CDR1 reads SGHRS; CDR2 reads YFSETQ. The CDR3 has 15 amino acids. CDR3 protein: CASALLAGDTGELFF. The CDR3 DNA sequence: TGCGCCAGCGCCCTCCTAGCGGGAGACACCGGGGAGCTGTTTTTT.

The genes are TRBV28 and TRBJ2-7, with D possibly TRBD2 on 6 matching bases. CDR1 MDHEN and CDR2 SYDVKM come from the germline V gene. The ends were cut back, 3 bases at V and 5 bases at J, with 11 bases in the middle. This CDR3 has 13 residues. CDR3 residues: CASSLARDDEQYF. The CDR3 DNA reads as TGTGCCAGCAGTTTGGCGCGGGATGACGAGCAGTACTTC.

V is TRBV30 and J is TRBJ2-2; TRBD2 agrees at 11 bases. The CDR3 loop spans 15 amino acids. Trimming took 4 bases from V and 4 from J; bases not matched to a gene: 5. Germline V gives CDR1 GTSNPN, CDR2 SVGIG (reference sequence). Written as DNA, the CDR3 is TGTGCCTGGATCCTGACTAGCGGGGCCACCGGGGAGCTGTTTTTT. Residues: CAWILTSGATGELFF.

V gene TRBV6-5 combines with J gene TRBJ1-5; 9 nucleotides line up with TRBD1. Germline CDR1 MNHEY, CDR2 SVGAGI. V lost 6 bases, J lost 5 bases, and 8 bases stayed unmatched. This CDR3 has 15 residues. CDR3 sequence (DNA): TGTGCCAGCAGGGGGGACAGGGTGAAGGATCAGCCCCAGCATTTT. Encoded protein: CASRGDRVKDQPQHF.

This clone was seen a few times. This chain joins TRBV3-1 (or the pseudogene TRBV3-2) and TRBJ1-2; 11 bases agree with TRBD1. The CDR3 loop spans 14 amino acids. CDR1 and CDR2 (germline): LGHDT, YNNKEL (reference sequence). V lost 2 bases and J lost 7; bases outside the gene matches: 3. CDR3 coding DNA: TGTGCCAGCAGCCAAAGGGACAGGGGGGCTGGCTACACCTTC. Amino acids: CASSQRDRGAGYTF.

The chain links TRBV9 to TRBJ2-1; the match to TRBD2 covers 8 bases. CDR3 length equals 15 residues. Germline lookup yields CDR1 SGDLS and CDR2 YYNGEE. The J segment lost 6 bases and the V segment lost 4 bases, leaving 9 bases of the junction unmatched. In DNA, the CDR3 is TGTGCCAGCAGCCCGAGCGGGGGAAGCGGCAATGAGCAGTTCTTC. Translation gives CASSPSGGSGNEQFF.

The V and J genes are TRBV10-3 and TRBJ1-2; D remains ambiguous. Germline-derived CDR1 and CDR2 are ENHRY and SYGVKD. V was cut by 3 bases and J by 1 base, with 12 bases left in between. The CDR3 runs to 15 residues. CDR3 bases: TGTGCCATCAGTGACTTTCTGTCGGGTAACTATGGCTACACCTTC. Translated, it gives CAISDFLSGNYGYTF.

V and J are TRBV5-1 and TRBJ1-3, with no clear D. Deletions cut 0 bases from V and 2 bases from J, with 12 bases between. This CDR3 comprises 16 residues. Germline assignment: CDR1 SGHRS and CDR2 YFSETQ. The CDR3 here is CASSLVGEGAGNTIYF. The CDR3 DNA reads as TGCGCCAGCAGCTTGGTCGGTGAGGGTGCTGGAAACACCATATATTTT.

The rearrangement joins TRBV10-1 to TRBJ2-1; 9 nucleotides match TRBD2. Trimming removed 6 bases from V and 7 bases from J; junction bases left unmatched: 7. The CDR3 is made up of 14 amino acids. Germline V gives CDR1 WNHNN, CDR2 SYGVQD (reference sequence). CDR3 sequence: CASSPGLALNEQFF. CDR3 nucleotides: TGCGCCAGCAGCCCGGGACTAGCATTAAATGAGCAGTTCTTC.

The chain links TRBV19 to TRBJ2-1; no clear D gene. CDR1 LNHDA and CDR2 SQIVND come from the germline V gene (reference sequence). The CDR3 is 13 residues long. Trimming shortened V by 3 bases and J by 2 bases, and 5 bases separated the two germline ends. CDR3 protein: CASSMWPYNEQFF. The CDR3 DNA sequence: TGTGCCAGTAGTATGTGGCCCTACAATGAGCAGTTCTTC.

The rearrangement links TRBV7-9 to TRBJ1-2, with TRBD1 matching over 9 bases. In germline, CDR1 is SEHNR, CDR2 FQNEAQ (reference sequence). The CDR3 is 15 residues long. J was trimmed by 6 bases and V by 1 base; bases with no gene match: 6. CDR3 sequence (DNA): TGTGCCAGCAGCTTAGGCGGACAGGGGAATCATGGCTACACCTTC. Translation gives CASSLGGQGNHGYTF.

This clone was detected a few times. The V call is TRBV5-1, the J call TRBJ1-5; D perhaps matches TRBD1 (5 bases). The CDR3 is 15 residues long. CDR1 SGHRS and CDR2 YFSETQ come from the germline V gene. The V end lost 4 bases, the J end lost 5 bases, and 16 bases lay between the germline ends. The CDR3 protein is CASSLGTNLDQPQHF. The CDR3 DNA follows: TGCGCCAGCAGCCTGGGGACTAATTTAGATCAGCCCCAGCATTTT.

The rearrangement uses TRBV2 and TRBJ2-7; 10 bases line up with TRBD2. This CDR3 is 15 amino acids long. Per the germline V gene, CDR1 is SNHLY and CDR2 is FYNNEI. The ends lost 6 bases at V and 4 bases at J; junction bases unmatched: 9. The CDR3 sequence is CASRAGTSATYEQYF. CDR3 DNA: TGTGCCAGCAGGGCCGGGACTAGCGCAACTTACGAGCAGTACTTC.

This sequence joins TRBV15 and TRBJ2-7, with D hard to call. V lost 4 bases and J 2 bases, leaving 9 bases between the germline ends. Germline V gene sequence: CDR1 LNHNV, CDR2 YYDKDF (reference sequence). The CDR3 is made up of 13 amino acids. CDR3 protein: CATSTRQTYEQYF. Here the CDR3 DNA reads TGTGCCACCAGCACCAGGCAGACCTACGAGCAGTACTTC.

The rearrangement links TRBV5-1 to TRBJ2-3, with TRBD1 matching 10 bases. CDR3 length equals 15 residues. CDR1 SGHRS and CDR2 YFSETQ come from the germline V gene. V shed 3 bases and J 2 bases; nucleotides not matched to a gene: 3. The CDR3 DNA follows: TGCGCCAGCAGCTCGGGACAGGGGTACACAGATACGCAGTATTTT. Protein product: CASSSGQGYTDTQYF.

The V gene is TRBV10-1, the J gene TRBJ2-3; D is uncertain. This CDR3 has 13 amino acids. V lost 3 bases, J lost 2 bases, and 6 bases lay in between. The germline gives CDR1 WNHNN, CDR2 SYGVQD (reference sequence). The CDR3 region has the DNA TGCGCCAGCAGTGACGGTCTCACAGATACGCAGTATTTT. Translating gives CASSDGLTDTQYF.

This sequence joins TRBV2 and TRBJ1-6, with 9 bases matching TRBD1. The CDR3 consists of 12 residues. CDR1 is SNHLY and CDR2 is FYNNEI in the germline V gene. CDR3 protein: CASGTGNSPLHF. CDR3 sequence (DNA): TGTGCGTCAGGGACAGGGAATTCACCCCTCCACTTT.

The gene calls are TRBV5-1 and TRBJ2-3; D gene uncertain. The CDR3 totals 15 residues. Trimming took off 4 bases at V and 4 bases at J, with 16 bases between the two ends. The germline V gene has CDR1 SGHRS and CDR2 YFSETQ. In DNA, the CDR3 is TGCGCCAGCAGCCCCCCGGGTAGCTGGGCAGATACGCAGTATTTT. It is translated as CASSPPGSWADTQYF.

The genes are TRBV19 and TRBJ1-5, with D perhaps matching TRBD1 (5 bases). Germline V gene data show CDR1 as LNHDA and CDR2 as SQIVND (reference sequence). Trimming cost V 6 bases and J 6 bases, with 12 bases left between them. This CDR3 region has 13 residues. Here the CDR3 reads CASRPGQGQPQHF. CDR3 bases: TGTGCCAGTAGGCCAGGGCAAGGTCAGCCCCAGCATTTT.

The V gene is TRBV19, the J gene TRBJ2-7; 9 nucleotides match TRBD1. Germline V gene data show CDR1 as LNHDA and CDR2 as SQIVND (reference sequence). The CDR3 contains 20 residues. Trimming took 4 bases from V and 3 from J; bases not matched to a gene: 22. The CDR3: CASSREWVSSSGTGIYEQYF. The CDR3 coding sequence is TGTGCCAGTAGTAGAGAGTGGGTATCCAGTTCCGGGACAGGGATCTACGAGCAGTACTTC.

The rearrangement links TRBV28 to TRBJ2-7; TRBD1 is a possible D gene (5 bases). Germline V gene lookup returns CDR1 MDHEN and CDR2 SYDVKM. The CDR3 is made up of 15 amino acids. The germline V and J ends were trimmed by 5 bases and 6 bases, with 20 bases remaining between them. The CDR3 region is CASSPRELRISEQYF. The DNA of the CDR3 is TGTGCCAGCAGTCCCAGGGAATTAAGAATCTCCGAGCAGTACTTC.